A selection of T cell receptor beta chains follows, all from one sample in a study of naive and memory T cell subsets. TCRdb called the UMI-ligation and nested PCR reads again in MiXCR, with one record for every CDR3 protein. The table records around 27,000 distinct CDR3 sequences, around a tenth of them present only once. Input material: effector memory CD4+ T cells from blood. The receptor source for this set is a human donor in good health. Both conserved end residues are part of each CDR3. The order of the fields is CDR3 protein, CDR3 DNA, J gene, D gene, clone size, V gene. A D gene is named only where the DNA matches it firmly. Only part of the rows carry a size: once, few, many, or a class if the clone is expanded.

CASSLRGIQKTYEQYF | TGTGCCAGCAGCTTACGGGGAATCCAGAAGACCTACGAGCAGTACTTC | TRBJ2-7 | - | - | TRBV11-3
CASSPLSIDTQYF | TGTGCCAGCTCCCCTCTCTCAATAGATACGCAGTATTTT | TRBJ2-3 | - | many | TRBV12-3/TRBV12-4
CASSGSSGANVLTF | TGTGCCAGCAGCGGGAGCTCTGGGGCCAACGTCCTGACTTTC | TRBJ2-6 | - | many | TRBV28
CASSFGGHPRHGYTF | TGTGCCAGCAGTTTCGGGGGACACCCTCGCCATGGCTACACCTTC | TRBJ1-2 | - | many | TRBV7-8
CASSIAQGADTQYF | TGTGCCAGCAGTATCGCCCAAGGGGCAGATACGCAGTATTTT | TRBJ2-3 | - | few | TRBV7-9
CSARDTSGQFF | TGCAGTGCTAGAGATACTAGCGGGCAGTTCTTC | TRBJ2-1 | TRBD2 | once | TRBV20-1
CSVEFTAAGRNTIYF | TGCAGCGTTGAATTTACAGCGGCAGGTAGAAACACCATATATTTT | TRBJ1-3 | - | - | TRBV29-1
CASSSGTSGEKLTYF | TGTGCCAGCAGTTCGGGGACTAGCGGAGAAAAATTAACGTACTTC | TRBJ2-7 | TRBD2 | few | TRBV27
CASSLSLVPAGELFF | TGTGCCAGCAGCTTGAGTTTGGTGCCCGCCGGGGAGCTGTTTTTT | TRBJ2-2 | - | - | TRBV7-8
CASSLSPGGVQYF | TGTGCCAGCAGCTTAAGTCCGGGAGGGGTTCAGTACTTC | TRBJ2-4 | TRBD2 | few | TRBV7-2
CASSLGAGWGTRNIQYF | TGTGCCAGCAGCTTAGGGGCGGGCTGGGGGACCAGGAACATTCAGTACTTC | TRBJ2-4 | - | few | TRBV11-2
CASSSNRDSPQHF | TGTGCCAGCAGTTCTAACAGGGATTCGCCCCAGCATTTT | TRBJ1-5 | - | - | TRBV12-3/TRBV12-4
CSAPGTSAVDTQYF | TGCAGTGCCCCCGGGACTAGCGCCGTAGATACGCAGTATTTT | TRBJ2-3 | TRBD2 | few | TRBV20-1
CAWSVRQEKLFF | TGTGCCTGGAGTGTACGTCAGGAAAAACTGTTTTTT | TRBJ1-4 | - | many | TRBV30
CASSLKVGPSYNEQYF | TGTGCCAGCAGCTTGAAAGTGGGGCCCAGTTACAACGAGCAGTACTTC | TRBJ2-7 | - | - | TRBV12-3/TRBV12-4
CASSLVVQGNSPLHF | TGTGCCAGCAGCTTAGTTGTACAGGGAAATTCACCCCTCCACTTT | TRBJ1-6 | - | few | TRBV7-2
CASTREGAILAEAFF | TGTGCCAGCACGAGGGAGGGGGCCATTTTGGCTGAAGCTTTCTTT | TRBJ1-1 | TRBD1 | many | TRBV2
CASSWGVTDYGYTF | TGTGCCAGCTCATGGGGGGTGACCGACTATGGCTACACCTTC | TRBJ1-2 | - | - | TRBV18
CASSYRDRGPHEQYF | TGTGCCAGCAGTTACCGGGACAGGGGGCCACACGAGCAGTACTTC | TRBJ2-7 | TRBD1 | many | TRBV6-2/TRBV6-3
CSAGTTGDTEAFF | TGCAGTGCCGGGACAACCGGAGACACTGAAGCTTTCTTT | TRBJ1-1 | - | many | TRBV20-1
CASSLGRLVNTDTQYF | TGTGCCAGCAGCTTGGGGAGACTAGTGAACACAGATACGCAGTATTTT | TRBJ2-3 | - | few | TRBV7-8